This T cell receptor (beta chain) emerged from a study of CD8+ T cells in alopecia areata (dated by TCRdb to 2016 to 2019). Background for the entire study: To study T cell clonal expansion in alopecia areata, the researchers applied high-throughput TCRbeta sequencing to both the C3H/HeJ mouse model and human patients. RNA was extracted with the PAXgene miRNA kit for fixed scalp, the miRNeasy kit for PBMCs, and the RNeasy kit for mouse skin. immunoSEQ multiplex PCR using 35 Vbeta forward primers and 13 Jbeta reverse primers was used to amplify TCRbeta CDR3 regions. In humans, TCRbeta sequencing was performed on scalp tissue and on sorted CD4+ and CD8+ peripheral blood T cells from healthy controls and from patients with patchy or totalis/universalis alopecia areata. Clonality in the scalp was compared among normal scalp (n=4), patchy alopecia areata scalp (n=8), and alopecia totalis/universalis scalp (n=8).

The junction shows trimming of 8 bases on V and 7 bases on J, and the gene matches do not reach 7 bases of it. The CDR3 runs 13 residues from the cysteine to the phenylalanine. Only the CDR3 part of the read is kept: 39 bases, read in frame from the first base. CDR1 and CDR2 are read off the germline V gene (reference sequence) as LNHNV and YYDKDF. Library method: the immunoSEQ multiplex PCR assay. RNA was extracted from all samples and reverse transcribed into cDNA as template for TCR sequencing. First-strand cDNA was synthesized with SuperScript III using a 2:1 mix of oligo-dT and random hexamers. A synthetic immune receptor repertoire was used to measure amplification bias, and any remaining bias was corrected computationally. As for how the authors treated the data: Raw reads were preprocessed to remove errors, and CDR3 was defined by IMGT conventions from the conserved cysteine to phenylalanine. Clonality was computed as 1 minus the Shannon entropy, with the entropy normalized by log2 of the number of productive unique TCRs. Whether each scalp clone was CD4 or CD8 was inferred by checking scalp TCRbeta sequences against the CD4 and CD8 repertoires from sorted blood. What TCRdb holds here is the immuneACCESS table cut down to in-frame rearrangements. Part of the clones is not present; checked against another copy, under half of the missing clones reflect an unresolved V gene, and the others are unexplained. V and J calls and clone size come straight from that table; D and trimming were deduced from the DNA. This sample gives 120,000 to 150,000 clones in total; roughly 58% of them show up just once. Approximately 34% of the sample is in the top ten clones.

Summary of the overall study and its limitations: Compared with normal scalp, lesional scalp had higher clonality and more expanded CD8+ clones, particularly in alopecia totalis/universalis, a pattern that suggests antigenic drive. Scalp TCR repertoire analysis is complicated because resident alphabeta T cells in normal human skin are also sequenced, whereas mouse skin is dominated by gammadelta T cells. Compared with mice, TCR sequences shared between patients were less clear, possibly partly because of HLA diversity across the patient population.

As to this clone: It lacks a known antigen. No base qualities exist here, and no much larger clone lies one base off it.

After PBMCs were isolated by density centrifugation and stained for CD3, CD4 and CD8, a FACSAria was used to sort CD4+ and CD8+ T cells. Scalp biopsies and blood samples were provided by unaffected controls. The clonotype was recovered from a human donor in good health. Sample: CD8+ T cells sorted from blood. The chain is assembled from TRBV15 and TRBJ2-1; 8 bases in the middle match TRBD2. The nucleotides are TGTGCCACCTCTGGAGCGGGGGCGAATGAGCAGTTCTTC. It specifies CATSGAGANEQFF.